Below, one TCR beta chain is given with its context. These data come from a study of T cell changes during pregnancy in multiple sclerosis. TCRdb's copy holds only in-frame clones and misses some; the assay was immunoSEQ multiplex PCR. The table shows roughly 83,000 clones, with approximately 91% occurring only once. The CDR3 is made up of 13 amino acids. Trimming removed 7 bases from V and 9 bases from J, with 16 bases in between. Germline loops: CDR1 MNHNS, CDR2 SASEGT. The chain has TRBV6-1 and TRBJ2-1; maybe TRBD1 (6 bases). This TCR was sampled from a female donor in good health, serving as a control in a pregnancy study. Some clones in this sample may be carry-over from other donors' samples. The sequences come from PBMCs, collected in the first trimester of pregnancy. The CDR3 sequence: CASNDRKRGEQFF. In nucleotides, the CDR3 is TGTGCCAGCAATGACAGGAAAAGGGGTGAGCAGTTCTTC.